One sample yielded the 26 T cell receptor beta chains listed below, sequenced in a study of T cell changes during pregnancy in multiple sclerosis. The repertoire was sequenced with immunoSEQ multiplex PCR; TCRdb's copy has only in-frame clones and lacks some. The table lists some 77,000 clones, about 88% of them singletons. The source was peripheral blood, collected before pregnancy. Source of these receptors: a female donor with multiple sclerosis, enrolled in a pregnancy study.

The chain uses TRBV7-2 and TRBJ2-1; no definite D call. The CDR3 extends over 12 amino acids. Deletions cut 5 bases from V and 9 bases from J, with 11 bases between. Germline V CDR1 and CDR2: SGHTA, FQGNSA. The CDR3 reads CASSLNAGEQFF. The CDR3 DNA reads as TGTGCCAGCAGCCTAAATGCTGGTGAGCAGTTCTTC. Drawing the rest from reference TRBV7-2 and TRBJ2-1, the complete variable domain is GAGVSQSPSNKVTEKGKDVELRCDPISGHTALYWYRQSLGQGLEFLIYFQGNSAPDKSGLPSDRFSAERTGGSVSTLTIQRTQQEDSAVYLCASSLNAGEQFFGPGTRLTVL.

V and J are TRBV25-1 and TRBJ2-7; TRBD1 matches at 12 bases. The J segment lost 6 bases and the V segment lost 2 bases, leaving 11 bases of the junction unmatched. Germline V gene data show CDR1 as MGHDK and CDR2 as SYGVNS. This CDR3 contains 17 residues. The chain's CDR3 is CASSEHDGGTGGPEQYF. CDR3 sequence (DNA): TGTGCCAGCAGTGAACACGATGGAGGGACAGGGGGCCCCGAGCAGTACTTC.

The gene calls are TRBV4-3 and TRBJ1-4; D is ambiguous. Trimming removed 0 bases from V and 6 bases from J, with 11 bases in between. From germline, CDR1 is LGHNA and CDR2 YSLEER. The CDR3 totals 15 residues. The CDR3 coding sequence is TGCGCCAGCAGCCAAGATTTCAGATATGATGAAAAACTGTTTTTT. Its protein is CASSQDFRYDEKLFF.

The J gene is TRBJ1-3, the V gene TRBV11-3; a possible D gene is TRBD1 (5 bases). The CDR3 runs to 13 residues. Looked up from germline, CDR1 is SGHNT and CDR2 is YENEEA. Trimming took off 5 bases at V and 2 bases at J, with 7 bases between the two ends. CDR3 sequence: CASSQTAGNTIYF. In DNA, the CDR3 is TGTGCCAGCAGCCAGACAGCTGGAAACACCATATATTTT. Using reference TRBV11-3 and TRBJ1-3 for the parts outside the CDR3, the full variable domain is EAGVVQSPRYKIIEKKQPVAFWCNPISGHNTLYWYLQNLGQGPELLIRYENEEAVDDSQLPKDRFSAERLKGVDSTLKIQPAELGDSAVYLCASSQTAGNTIYFGEGSWLTVV.

This clone was observed once. This chain uses TRBV7-2 with TRBJ2-7; 10 bases line up with TRBD1. The ends lost 7 bases at V and 3 bases at J; junction bases unmatched: 9. Germline V CDR1 and CDR2: SGHTA, FQGNSA. There are 15 residues in the CDR3. The CDR3, as DNA: TGTGCCAGCAAACGGGACAGGGGCGAAAGCTACGAGCAGTACTTC. Amino acid sequence: CASKRDRGESYEQYF. Full variable domain (rest looked up from reference TRBV7-2 and TRBJ2-7): GAGVSQSPSNKVTEKGKDVELRCDPISGHTALYWYRQSLGQGLEFLIYFQGNSAPDKSGLPSDRFSAERTGGSVSTLTIQRTQQEDSAVYLCASKRDRGESYEQYFGPGTRLTVT.

Concerning this clone itself: One end of the junction fails to match germline, which may point to a read error. The chain has TRBV7-7 and TRBJ2-3; D gene unclear. The CDR3 spans 14 residues. Germline assignment: CDR1 SSHAT and CDR2 FNYEAQ (reference sequence). CDR3 sequence reads: CASSFLSGTDTQYF. DNA of the CDR3: TGTGCTAGCAGCTTCTTATCGGGCACAGATACGCAGTATTTT.

The chain has TRBV6-6 and TRBJ1-2, with TRBD1 as a possible D gene (5 bases). Germline CDR1 MNHNY, CDR2 SVGAGI (reference sequence). The CDR3 is 13 amino acids. Trimming left V 4 bases short and J 7 bases short, with 13 bases between. CDR3 bases: TGTGCCAGCAGTTTAGATAGGGGAGGTGGCTACACCTTC. Protein sequence: CASSLDRGGGYTF.

This chain uses TRBV5-4 with TRBJ1-1; D may be TRBD1 (6 bases). The germline V and J ends were trimmed by 4 bases and 3 bases, with 13 bases remaining between them. Germline-derived CDR1 and CDR2 are SGHNT and YYREEE (reference sequence). The CDR3 sequence is 14 residues long. Written as DNA, the CDR3 is TGTGCCAGCAGCCTACAGGGTAGGTACACTGAAGCTTTCTTT. Its protein product is CASSLQGRYTEAFF.

This chain joins TRBV7-2 and TRBJ2-3, with TRBD2 matching 9 bases. J gave up 2 bases and V 3 bases, and 9 bases lay outside the gene matches. The CDR3 length is 17 residues. The V gene's germline CDR1 is SGHTA and CDR2 FQGNSA. CDR3 sequence (DNA): TGTGCCAGCAGCTTTTCCAGCGGGGGGTCCTACACAGATACGCAGTATTTT. Translation gives CASSFSSGGSYTDTQYF. Filled out from reference TRBV7-2 and TRBJ2-3, the complete variable domain reads GAGVSQSPSNKVTEKGKDVELRCDPISGHTALYWYRQSLGQGLEFLIYFQGNSAPDKSGLPSDRFSAERTGGSVSTLTIQRTQQEDSAVYLCASSFSSGGSYTDTQYFGPGTRLTVL.

V gene TRBV4-1 combines with J gene TRBJ2-3; a weak D match, TRBD2 (7 bases). The CDR3 contains 16 residues. Germline V lookup: CDR1 MGHRA, CDR2 YSYEKL. V gave up 4 bases and J gave up 0 bases, with 14 bases separating them. CDR3: CASSPMGGGSTDTQYF. Here the CDR3 DNA reads TGCGCCAGCAGCCCTATGGGCGGGGGCAGCACAGATACGCAGTATTTT.

The J gene is TRBJ2-5, the V gene TRBV6-5; 8 bases line up with TRBD1. Matching the DNA end better, TRBJ2-7 makes the J call doubtful. The CDR3 totals 13 residues. CDR1 is MNHEY, CDR2 SVGAGI, per germline. CDR3 DNA sequence: TGTGCCAGCAGTCACAGGACAGGGTACGAGCAGTACTTC. Translated: CASSHRTGYEQYF.

This sequence joins TRBV28 and TRBJ2-7; TRBD1 might be the D (6 bases). The length of the CDR3 is 12 residues. From germline, CDR1 is MDHEN and CDR2 SYDVKM. V was trimmed by 5 bases and J by 2 bases, leaving 7 bases between them. In DNA, the CDR3 is TGTGCCAGCAGTCAGGGGCCCTACGAGCAGTACTTC. It translates to CASSQGPYEQYF.

The chain is built from TRBV15 and TRBJ2-3, with D possibly matching TRBD1 (5 bases). The CDR3 covers 13 residues. Trimming removed 5 bases from V and 11 bases from J, with 17 bases in between. Per the germline V gene, CDR1 is LNHNV and CDR2 is YYDKDF (reference sequence). The CDR3 sequence is CATSARRVSGQYF. As DNA, the CDR3 is TGTGCCACCAGCGCCCGCAGGGTATCTGGGCAGTATTTT. Drawing the rest from reference TRBV15 and TRBJ2-3, the complete variable domain is DAMVIQNPRYQVTQFGKPVTLSCSQTLNHNVMYWYQQKSSQAPKLLFHYYDKDFNNEADTPDNFQSRRPNTSFCFLDIRSPGLGDTAMYLCATSARRVSGQYFGPGTRLTVL.

The rearrangement links TRBV4-1 to TRBJ2-2, with a weak D call TRBD2 (5 bases). Trimming shortened V by 4 bases and J by 4 bases, and 13 bases separated the two germline ends. CDR1 is MGHRA, CDR2 YSYEKL, per germline. The CDR3 covers 15 residues. The CDR3 nucleotides are TGCGCCAGCAGCCCTAGACTATCCTCCACCGGGGAGCTGTTTTTT. This encodes CASSPRLSSTGELFF.

The chain recombines TRBV19 with TRBJ1-2, with 8 positions matching TRBD1. The CDR3 totals 16 residues. Germline values: CDR1 LNHDA, CDR2 SQIVND (reference sequence). With 5 bases clipped from V and 7 bases from J, the junction kept 15 bases outside the gene matches. The DNA for the CDR3 is TGTGCCAGTAGTCAAAGAAAGACAGGGGTAGTACGTGGCTACACCTTC. Its translation is CASSQRKTGVVRGYTF. Full variable domain (remainder filled in from reference TRBV19 and TRBJ1-2): DGGITQSPKYLFRKEGQNVTLSCEQNLNHDAMYWYRQDPGQGLRLIYYSQIVNDFQKGDIAEGYSVSREKKESFPLTVTSAQKNPTAFYLCASSQRKTGVVRGYTFGSGTRLTVV.

This rearrangement joins TRBV29-1 to TRBJ1-1; no firm D call. The V gene's germline CDR1 is SQVTM and CDR2 ANQGSEA. V was trimmed by 1 base and J by 4 bases, leaving 13 bases between them. The CDR3 is made up of 14 amino acids. The CDR3 sequence: CSVEGGRGITEAFF. CDR3 nucleotide sequence: TGCAGCGTTGAAGGCGGTAGAGGGATCACTGAAGCTTTCTTT.

The J gene is TRBJ2-5, the V gene TRBV5-1, with TRBD1 identical over 10 bases. V trimming: 0 bases; J trimming: 5 bases; junction bases outside the gene matches: 7. The V gene's germline CDR1 is SGHRS and CDR2 YFSETQ. The CDR3 has 16 residues. The CDR3 is CASSLEGTGAWETQYF. The CDR3 bases are TGCGCCAGCAGCTTGGAGGGGACAGGGGCATGGGAGACCCAGTACTTC.

CDR3 loop: CASSASRSRGRTGELFF. Written as DNA, the CDR3 is TGTGCCAGCAGCGCGTCCCGTTCCAGGGGGCGCACCGGGGAGCTGTTTTTT. The rearrangement joins TRBV9 to TRBJ2-2, with 8 bases lining up with TRBD1. The CDR3 loop spans 17 amino acids. Per the germline V gene, CDR1 is SGDLS and CDR2 is YYNGEE. With 3 bases clipped from V and 4 bases from J, the junction kept 11 bases outside the gene matches.

This chain joins TRBV6-5 and TRBJ2-3; weak D call: TRBD2 (6 bases). V lost 0 bases, J lost 6 bases, and 13 bases lay in between. This CDR3 spans 15 amino acids. From germline, CDR1 is MNHEY and CDR2 SVGAGI. CDR3 coding DNA: TGTGCCAGCAGTTACTCAAGACTAGTGGGGGATACGCAGTATTTT. As protein: CASSYSRLVGDTQYF.

The V and J genes are TRBV10-2 and TRBJ2-6, with a possible D match to TRBD2 (7 bases). The germline V gene encodes CDR1 WSHSY and CDR2 SAAADI. Trimming cost V 8 bases and J 11 bases, with 16 bases left between them. The CDR3 is 13 residues long. CDR3 sequence (DNA): TGCGCCAGCGGGACGGGGGGCGCTGACGTCCTGACTTTC. Its translation: CASGTGGADVLTF.

This chain links TRBV10-1 with TRBJ1-2; weak D call: TRBD1 (6 bases). The germline gives CDR1 WNHNN, CDR2 SYGVQD (reference sequence). With 1 base removed from V and 2 bases from J, the gap between germline ends came to 14 bases. The CDR3 runs to 16 residues. CDR3 protein: CASSELPEDRNYGYTF. DNA for the CDR3: TGCGCCAGCAGTGAGTTACCAGAGGACAGAAACTATGGCTACACCTTC.

The chain uses TRBV18 and TRBJ1-5; the D is unclear. Trimming cost V 5 bases and J 0 bases, with 17 bases left between them. The CDR3 is 17 amino acids. Germline V lookup: CDR1 KGHSH, CDR2 LQKENI. CDR3 nucleotide sequence: TGTGCCAGCTCATTTATAGGAGGCGAGGGTAGCAATCAGCCCCAGCATTTT. Translated: CASSFIGGEGSNQPQHF.

This sequence joins TRBV7-8 and TRBJ2-3; the match to TRBD2 covers 15 bases. This CDR3 comprises 18 residues. Trimming removed 3 bases from V and 0 bases from J; junction bases left unmatched: 4. Germline CDR1 reads SGHVS; CDR2 reads FQNEAQ. This chain's CDR3 is CASSFGLAGGSSTDTQYF. Written as DNA, the CDR3 is TGTGCCAGCAGCTTCGGACTAGCGGGGGGGTCTAGCACAGATACGCAGTATTTT.

The chain couples TRBV5-4 to TRBJ2-7, with a weak D call TRBD1 (6 bases). V gave up 7 bases and J gave up 6 bases, with 17 bases separating them. The V gene's germline CDR1 is SGHNT and CDR2 YYREEE (reference sequence). The CDR3 is 13 residues long. CDR3 in DNA: TGTGCCAGCTTAAATCGGGACACGTCCGAGCAGTACTTC. Amino acids: CASLNRDTSEQYF.

In this sample, this clone turned up a few times. The CDR3: CASSLGGTFTYEQYF. In nucleotides, the CDR3 is TGTGCCAGCAGCTTGGGGGGCACTTTCACCTACGAGCAGTACTTC. The V gene is TRBV5-5, the J gene TRBJ2-7; a weak D match, TRBD1 (5 bases). The germline gives CDR1 SGHKS, CDR2 YYEKEE (reference sequence). The CDR3 is made up of 15 amino acids. The V and J ends lost 0 bases and 2 bases respectively, with 12 bases between them.

The J gene is TRBJ1-4, the V gene TRBV4-1; D not certain. The CDR3 contains 14 residues. Trimming pared 1 base from V and 3 bases from J, leaving 6 bases between. Germline V gene lookup returns CDR1 MGHRA and CDR2 YSYEKL. CDR3 nucleotide sequence: TGCGCCAGCAGCCAAGGAAGCTCTAATGAAAAACTGTTTTTT. Its protein is CASSQGSSNEKLFF.